This T cell receptor (beta chain) was observed in a study of blood T cell repertoires in COVID-19. Study summary: Donors in the United States, Italy and Spain gave samples during acute or convalescent COVID-19. The cDNA or gDNA used as material had been derived from T cells, B-cell-depleted T cells, or PBMCs.

In the original analysis: How many nucleated cells were present was estimated from reference gene primer amplification. The table came from immunoSEQ multiplex PCR; TCRdb's copy has only in-frame clones and leaves some out. Clone size and V and J calls were adopted from that table, with D and trimming inferred from the DNA. This sample has more than 140,000 clones, with about 90% found just once. CDR1 is GTSNPN, CDR2 SVGIG, per germline (reference sequence). V gave up 8 bases and J gave up 1 base; unmatched junction bases: 13. The CDR3 has 16 amino acids. This sequence joins TRBV30 and TRBJ1-5; 8 bases align to TRBD1. This clonotype was sampled from a woman between 55 and 75 years old with acute or convalescent COVID-19. The sequenced sample was peripheral blood. CDR3 in DNA: TGTGCCCTGGACAGGGAGCCCCAGGGGAGCAATCAGCCCCAGCATTTT. Translation: CALDREPQGSNQPQHF.